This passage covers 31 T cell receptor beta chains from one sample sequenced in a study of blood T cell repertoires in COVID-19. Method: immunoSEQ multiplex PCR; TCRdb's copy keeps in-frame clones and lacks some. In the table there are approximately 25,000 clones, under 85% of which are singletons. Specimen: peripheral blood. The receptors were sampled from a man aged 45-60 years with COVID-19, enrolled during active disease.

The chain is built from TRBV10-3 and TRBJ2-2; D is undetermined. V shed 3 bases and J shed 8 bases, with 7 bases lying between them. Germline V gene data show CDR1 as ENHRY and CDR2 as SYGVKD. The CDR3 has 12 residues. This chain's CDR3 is CAISDGWGELFF. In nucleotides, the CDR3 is TGTGCCATCAGTGACGGGTGGGGGGAGCTGTTTTTT.

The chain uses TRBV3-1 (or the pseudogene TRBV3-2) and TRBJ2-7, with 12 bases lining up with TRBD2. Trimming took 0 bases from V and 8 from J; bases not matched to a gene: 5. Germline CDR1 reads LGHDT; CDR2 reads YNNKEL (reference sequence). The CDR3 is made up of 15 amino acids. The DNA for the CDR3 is TGTGCCAGCAGCCAAGAGACTAGCGGGGGCCAGAAGCAGTACTTC. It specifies CASSQETSGGQKQYF.

In nucleotides, the CDR3 is TGTGCCAGCAGTTTATTACCGGGATTGGTCTACGAGCAGTACTTC. Amino acid sequence: CASSLLPGLVYEQYF. This chain uses TRBV27 with TRBJ2-7; perhaps TRBD2 as D (5 bases). The V end lost 1 base, the J end lost 3 bases, and 13 bases lay between the germline ends. In germline, CDR1 is MNHEY, CDR2 SMNVEV (reference sequence). The CDR3 consists of 15 residues.

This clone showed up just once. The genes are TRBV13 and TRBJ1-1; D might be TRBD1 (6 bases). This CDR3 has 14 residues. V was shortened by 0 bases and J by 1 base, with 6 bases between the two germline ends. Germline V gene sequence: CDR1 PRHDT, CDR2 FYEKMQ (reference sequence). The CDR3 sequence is CASSLGDRNTEAFF. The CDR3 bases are TGTGCCAGCAGCTTAGGGGACAGGAACACTGAAGCTTTCTTT.

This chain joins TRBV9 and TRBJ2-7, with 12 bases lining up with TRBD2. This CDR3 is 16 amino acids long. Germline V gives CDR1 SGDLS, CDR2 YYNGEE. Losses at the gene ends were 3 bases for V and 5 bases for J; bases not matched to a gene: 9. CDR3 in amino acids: CASSARMWTSGNEQYF. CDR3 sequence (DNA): TGTGCCAGCAGCGCGCGGATGTGGACTAGCGGGAACGAGCAGTACTTC.

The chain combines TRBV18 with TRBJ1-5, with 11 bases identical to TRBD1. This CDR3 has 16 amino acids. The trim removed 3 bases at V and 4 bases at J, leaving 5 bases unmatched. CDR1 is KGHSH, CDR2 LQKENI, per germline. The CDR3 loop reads CASSPGQGARNQPQHF. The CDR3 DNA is TGTGCCAGCTCACCTGGACAGGGGGCGCGGAATCAGCCCCAGCATTTT.

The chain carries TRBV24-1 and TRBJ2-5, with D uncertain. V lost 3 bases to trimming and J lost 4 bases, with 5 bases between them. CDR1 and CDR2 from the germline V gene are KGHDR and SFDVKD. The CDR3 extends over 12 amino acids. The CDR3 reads CATSDVRETQYF. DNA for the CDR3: TGTGCCACCAGTGATGTGAGAGAGACCCAGTACTTC.

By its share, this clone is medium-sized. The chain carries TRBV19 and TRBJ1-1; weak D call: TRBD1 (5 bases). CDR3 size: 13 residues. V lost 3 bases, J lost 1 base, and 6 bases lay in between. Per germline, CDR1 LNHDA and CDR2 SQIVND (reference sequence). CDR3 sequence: CASSIGANTEAFF. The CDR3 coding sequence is TGTGCCAGTAGTATTGGGGCGAACACTGAAGCTTTCTTT.

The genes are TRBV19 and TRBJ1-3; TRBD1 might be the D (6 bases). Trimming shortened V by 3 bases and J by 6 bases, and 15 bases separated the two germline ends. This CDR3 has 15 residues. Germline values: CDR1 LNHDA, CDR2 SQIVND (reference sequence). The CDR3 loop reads CASSMGRGLENTIYF. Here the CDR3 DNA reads TGTGCCAGTAGTATGGGGCGGGGGCTCGAAAACACCATATATTTT. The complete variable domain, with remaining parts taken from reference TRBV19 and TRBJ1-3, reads DGGITQSPKYLFRKEGQNVTLSCEQNLNHDAMYWYRQDPGQGLRLIYYSQIVNDFQKGDIAEGYSVSREKKESFPLTVTSAQKNPTAFYLCASSMGRGLENTIYFGEGSWLTVV.

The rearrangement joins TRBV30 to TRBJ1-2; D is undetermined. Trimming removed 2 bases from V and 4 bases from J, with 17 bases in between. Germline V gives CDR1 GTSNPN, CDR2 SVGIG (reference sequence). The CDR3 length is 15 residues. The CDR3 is CAWSLGPSGGYGYTF. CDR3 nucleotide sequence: TGTGCCTGGAGTCTTGGCCCGTCGGGAGGCTATGGCTACACCTTC. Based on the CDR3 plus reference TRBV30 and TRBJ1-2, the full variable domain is SQTIHQWPATLVQPVGSPLSLECTVEGTSNPNLYWYRQAAGRGLQLLFYSVGIGQISSEVPQNLSASRPQDRQFILSSKKLLLSDSGFYLCAWSLGPSGGYGYTFGSGTRLTVV.

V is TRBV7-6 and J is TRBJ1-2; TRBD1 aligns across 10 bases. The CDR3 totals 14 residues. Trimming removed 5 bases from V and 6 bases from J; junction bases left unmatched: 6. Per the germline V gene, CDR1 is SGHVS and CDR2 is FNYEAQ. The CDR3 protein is CASSRRQGANGYTF. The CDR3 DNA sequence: TGTGCCAGCAGCCGCCGACAGGGGGCTAATGGCTACACCTTC.

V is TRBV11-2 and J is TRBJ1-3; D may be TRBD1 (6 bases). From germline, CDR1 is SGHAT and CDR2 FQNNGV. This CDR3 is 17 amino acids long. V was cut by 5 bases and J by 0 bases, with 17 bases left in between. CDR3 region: CASSQRQVSTSGNTIYF. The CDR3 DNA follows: TGTGCCAGCAGCCAAAGACAGGTTTCAACCTCTGGAAACACCATATATTTT. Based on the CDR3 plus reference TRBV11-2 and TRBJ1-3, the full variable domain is EAGVAQSPRYKIIEKRQSVAFWCNPISGHATLYWYQQILGQGPKLLIQFQNNGVVDDSQLPKDRFSAERLKGVDSTLKIQPAKLEDSAVYLCASSQRQVSTSGNTIYFGEGSWLTVV.

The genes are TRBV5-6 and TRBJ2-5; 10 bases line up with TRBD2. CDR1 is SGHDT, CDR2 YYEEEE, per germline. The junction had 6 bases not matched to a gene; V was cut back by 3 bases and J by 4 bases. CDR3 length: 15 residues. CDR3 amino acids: CASSSSGRRGETQYF. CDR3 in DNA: TGTGCCAGCAGCTCTAGCGGGAGAAGGGGAGAGACCCAGTACTTC.

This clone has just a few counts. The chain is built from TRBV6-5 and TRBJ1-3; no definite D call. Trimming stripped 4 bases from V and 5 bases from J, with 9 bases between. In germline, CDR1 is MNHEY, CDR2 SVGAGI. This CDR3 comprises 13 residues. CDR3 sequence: CASSLDFRNTIYF. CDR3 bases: TGTGCCAGCAGTTTAGATTTCAGAAACACCATATATTTT.

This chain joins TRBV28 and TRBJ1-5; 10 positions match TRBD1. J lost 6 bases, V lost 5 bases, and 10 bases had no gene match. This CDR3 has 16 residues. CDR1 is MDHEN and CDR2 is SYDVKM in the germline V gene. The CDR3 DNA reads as TGTGCCAGCAGTACCCACGGGACAGGGGAAGGTCAGCCCCAGCATTTT. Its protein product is CASSTHGTGEGQPQHF.

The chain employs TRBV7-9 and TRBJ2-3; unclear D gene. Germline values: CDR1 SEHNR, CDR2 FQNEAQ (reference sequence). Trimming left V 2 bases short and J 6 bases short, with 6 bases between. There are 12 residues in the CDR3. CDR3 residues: CASSLTEDTQYF. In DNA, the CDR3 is TGTGCCAGCAGCTTAACAGAGGATACGCAGTATTTT.

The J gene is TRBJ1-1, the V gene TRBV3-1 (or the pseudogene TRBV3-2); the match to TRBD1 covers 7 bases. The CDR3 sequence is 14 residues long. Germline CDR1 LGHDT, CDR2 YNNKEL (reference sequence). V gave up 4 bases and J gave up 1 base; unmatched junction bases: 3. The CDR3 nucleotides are TGTGCCAGCAGCCCTCGGACAGGGAACACTGAAGCTTTCTTT. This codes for CASSPRTGNTEAFF.

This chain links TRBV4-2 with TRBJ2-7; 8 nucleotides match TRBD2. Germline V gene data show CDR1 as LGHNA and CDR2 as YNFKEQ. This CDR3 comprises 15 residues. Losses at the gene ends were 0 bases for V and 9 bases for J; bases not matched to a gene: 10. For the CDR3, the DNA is TGTGCCAGCAGCCAAGATGTTGCGGCGGGGGGTGGGCAGTACTTC. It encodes CASSQDVAAGGGQYF.

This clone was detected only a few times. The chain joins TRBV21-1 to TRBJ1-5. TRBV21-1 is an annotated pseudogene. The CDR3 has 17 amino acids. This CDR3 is CASSNPSLSSSNQPQHF. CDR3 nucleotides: TGTGCCAGCAGCAATCCTAGTTTATCCTCAAGCAATCAGCCCCAGCATTTT.

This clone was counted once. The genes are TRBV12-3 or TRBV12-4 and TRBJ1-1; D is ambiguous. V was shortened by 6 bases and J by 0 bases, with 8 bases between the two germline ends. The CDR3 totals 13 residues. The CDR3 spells CASRIVVNTEAFF. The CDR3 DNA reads TGTGCCAGCAGAATTGTCGTGAACACTGAAGCTTTCTTT.

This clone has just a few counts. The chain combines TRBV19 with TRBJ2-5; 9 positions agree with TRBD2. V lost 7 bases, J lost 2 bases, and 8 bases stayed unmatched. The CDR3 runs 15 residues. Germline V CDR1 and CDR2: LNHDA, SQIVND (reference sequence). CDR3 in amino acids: CASMRTSASQETQYF. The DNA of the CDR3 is TGTGCCAGTATGAGGACTAGCGCTAGTCAAGAGACCCAGTACTTC.

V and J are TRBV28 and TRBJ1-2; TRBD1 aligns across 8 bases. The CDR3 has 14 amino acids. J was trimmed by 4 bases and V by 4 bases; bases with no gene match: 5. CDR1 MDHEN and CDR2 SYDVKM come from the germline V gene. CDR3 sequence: CASSSGQAVYGYTF. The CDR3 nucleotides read TGTGCCAGCAGTTCGGGACAGGCAGTCTATGGCTACACCTTC.

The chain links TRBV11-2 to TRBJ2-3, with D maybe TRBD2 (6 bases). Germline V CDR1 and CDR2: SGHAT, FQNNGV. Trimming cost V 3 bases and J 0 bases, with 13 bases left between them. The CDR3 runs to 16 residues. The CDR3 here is CASSLWAGPSTDTQYF. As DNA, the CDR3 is TGTGCCAGCAGCTTGTGGGCGGGGCCTAGCACAGATACGCAGTATTTT.

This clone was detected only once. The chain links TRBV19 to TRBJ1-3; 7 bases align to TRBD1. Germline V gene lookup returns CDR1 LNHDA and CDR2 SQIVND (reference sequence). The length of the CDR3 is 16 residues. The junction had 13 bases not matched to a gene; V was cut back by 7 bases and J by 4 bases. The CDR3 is CASTDPNRGSGNTIYF. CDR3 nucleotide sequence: TGTGCCAGTACCGACCCGAACAGGGGTTCCGGAAACACCATATATTTT. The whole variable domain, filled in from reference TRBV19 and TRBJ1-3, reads DGGITQSPKYLFRKEGQNVTLSCEQNLNHDAMYWYRQDPGQGLRLIYYSQIVNDFQKGDIAEGYSVSREKKESFPLTVTSAQKNPTAFYLCASTDPNRGSGNTIYFGEGSWLTVV.

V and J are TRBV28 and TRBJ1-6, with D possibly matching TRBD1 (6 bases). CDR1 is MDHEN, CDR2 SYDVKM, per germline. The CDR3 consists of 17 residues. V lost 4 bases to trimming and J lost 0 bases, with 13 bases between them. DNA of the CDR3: TGTGCCAGCAGTTCCGGGACACCAAGCTCCTATAATTCACCCCTCCACTTT. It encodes CASSSGTPSSYNSPLHF. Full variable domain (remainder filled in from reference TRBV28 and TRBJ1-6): DVKVTQSSRYLVKRTGEKVFLECVQDMDHENMFWYRQDPGLGLRLIYFSYDVKMKEKGDIPEGYSVSREKKERFSLILESASTNQTSMYLCASSSGTPSSYNSPLHFGNGTRLTVT.

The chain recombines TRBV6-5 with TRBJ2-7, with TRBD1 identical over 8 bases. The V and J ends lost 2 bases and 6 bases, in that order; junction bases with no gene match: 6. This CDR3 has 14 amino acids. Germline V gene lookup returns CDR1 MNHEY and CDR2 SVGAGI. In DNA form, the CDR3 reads TGTGCCAGCAGTTACATGCAGGGGGCAGGCGAGCAGTACTTC. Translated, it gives CASSYMQGAGEQYF.

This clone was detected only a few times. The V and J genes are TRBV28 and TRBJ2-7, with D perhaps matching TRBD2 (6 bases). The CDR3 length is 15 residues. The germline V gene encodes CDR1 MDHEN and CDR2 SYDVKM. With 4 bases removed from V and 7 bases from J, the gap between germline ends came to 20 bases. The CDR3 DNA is TGTGCCAGCAGTTCCCCTACGGCCGGGGGATGGGAGCAGTACTTC. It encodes CASSSPTAGGWEQYF.

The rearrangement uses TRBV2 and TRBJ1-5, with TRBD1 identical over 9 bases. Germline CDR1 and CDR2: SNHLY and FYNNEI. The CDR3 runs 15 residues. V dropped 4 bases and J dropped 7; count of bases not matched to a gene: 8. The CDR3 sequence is CASSGDRAARQPQHF. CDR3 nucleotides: TGTGCCAGCAGTGGGGACAGGGCGGCTCGGCAGCCCCAGCATTTT.

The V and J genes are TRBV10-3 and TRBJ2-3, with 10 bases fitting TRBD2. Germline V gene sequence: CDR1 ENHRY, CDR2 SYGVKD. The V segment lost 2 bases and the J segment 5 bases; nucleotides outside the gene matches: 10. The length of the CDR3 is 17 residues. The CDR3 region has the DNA TGTGCCATCAGTGAGGTGAAGCGGGGGGGGCACGGAGATACGCAGTATTTT. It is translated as CAISEVKRGGHGDTQYF.

The CDR3 DNA reads as TGTGCCAGCCGCCCCCTAGAGAACACCGGGGAGCTGTTTTTT. This sequence encodes CASRPLENTGELFF. The genes are TRBV6-2 or TRBV6-3 and TRBJ2-2; D call uncertain. The germline V gene encodes CDR1 MNHEY and CDR2 SVGEGT. CDR3 length equals 14 residues. Trimming left V 8 bases short and J 1 base short, with 11 bases between.

The CDR3 coding sequence is TGTGCCAGCAGCTTAACAGGGTACGAGCAGTACTTC. Translating it yields CASSLTGYEQYF. The chain couples TRBV11-2 to TRBJ2-7; D perhaps matches TRBD1 (6 bases). V was clipped by 2 bases and J by 4 bases, with 6 bases between them. Germline-derived CDR1 and CDR2 are SGHAT and FQNNGV. The CDR3 loop spans 12 amino acids.